The source of this T cell receptor beta chain is a study of shared clonotypes between healthy human individuals. Study results and limitations: Clonotypes which were not shared had lower generation probabilities than clonotypes that all four donors shared. Estimated clonotype richness was generally higher in naive than memory subsets.

The CDR3 totals 14 residues. Trimming removed 5 bases at V and 1 base at J, with 12 bases between. CDR1 and CDR2 (germline): SGHTA, FQGNSA. This clone was counted once. Antigen specificity is unknown. Per the original methods: ImmunoSEQ gave junction-only sequences without quality scores, so filtering differed. TCRdb keeps only in-frame clones here, not all; method: immunoSEQ multiplex PCR. The D gene and trimming were derived from the DNA, and the V and J assignments and clone size from that table. The sample includes roughly 2 million clones, about 95% of them seen just once. Nashville, Tennessee was home to all donors, who were Caucasian adults.

The chain couples TRBV7-2 to TRBJ2-7; D gene uncertain. This TCR was sampled from a man between 18 and 29 years old in good health. The specimen sequenced was naive CD4+ T cells sorted from blood. Subset noted: CD45RA+ positively selected. CDR3 amino acids: CASSKGSSSYEQYF. The CDR3 coding sequence is TGTGCCAGCAGCAAGGGCAGCTCATCCTACGAGCAGTACTTC.